The rows below give T cell receptor beta chains drawn from one sample of a study of blood T cell repertoires in COVID-19. Data came from immunoSEQ multiplex PCR; TCRdb stores just in-frame clones and leaves some out. The sample carries 390,000 or so clones, roughly 89% recorded once. Sequenced: PBMCs or T cells enriched from blood (not recorded which). These receptors all stem from a woman between 50 and 59 years old who had recovered from COVID-19. Each CDR3 is given with its conserved first and last residue. A D gene is named only where the DNA matches it firmly. The listing skips clone size in some rows; elsewhere it reads once, few, many or a size class.

d_call,j_call,clone_size,v_call,cdr3_nt,cdr3_aa
TRBD1,TRBJ1-1,.,TRBV18,TGTGCCAGCTCACTTGACAGGGGCATCACTGAAGCTTTCTTT,CASSLDRGITEAFF
.,TRBJ1-3,.,TRBV23-1,TGCGCCAGCAGTCAGTGGTCCCGGGGAGACTCGTCTGGAAACACCATATATTTT,CASSQWSRGDSSGNTIYF
TRBD1,TRBJ2-2,.,TRBV7-2,TGTGCCAGCAGCGAATGGGGGACAGGGACCGGGGAGCTGTTTTTT,CASSEWGTGTGELFF
.,TRBJ1-3,.,TRBV30,TGTGCCTGGAGTCGGAGGGGAAGGGGATACTCTGGAAACACCATATATTTT,CAWSRRGRGYSGNTIYF
.,TRBJ1-3,few,TRBV6-2/TRBV6-3,TGTGCCAGCAGTTACTCGACTTGGGGCTTATACTCTGGAAACACCATATATTTT,CASSYSTWGLYSGNTIYF
.,TRBJ1-4,.,TRBV19,TGTGCCAGTAAATCAGGGGATTCTAATGAAAAACTGTTTTTT,CASKSGDSNEKLFF
TRBD1,TRBJ1-5,.,TRBV4-2,TGTGCCAGCAGCCTTACAGGACAGGGGCGAGATAGTAGCAATCAGCCCCAGCATTTT,CASSLTGQGRDSSNQPQHF
.,TRBJ2-1,.,TRBV21-1,TGTGCCAGCAGCAAAGTCGGAACAGGGGGCCGCTACAATGAGCAGTTCTTC,CASSKVGTGGRYNEQFF
TRBD1,TRBJ1-2,.,TRBV19,TGTGCCAGTAGCGCGCTGAGGACAGGGGTTTTTAACTATGGCTACACCTTC,CASSALRTGVFNYGYTF
TRBD1,TRBJ1-2,.,TRBV25-1,TGTGCCAGCAGTGCCCCCGGGACAGGGGGCGACGGCTACACCTTC,CASSAPGTGGDGYTF